Reported below is one T cell receptor beta chain. The antigen is not known. This sample was included in a study of cytomegalovirus exposure and HLA in healthy donors. The PCR employed 60 Vbeta primers together with 13 Jbeta primers. Repertoires were generated with immunoSEQ multiplex PCR, while TCRdb's copy carries only in-frame clones and drops some. The sample shows 75,000 to 100,000 clones, approximately 75% of them seen only once. Overall study results and limits: Immune exposure information comprised only CMV serostatus. Later genetic work tied a missense DCLRE1C variant to beta-chain V and J trimming. Later analysis suggested most CMV-associated TCR beta chains were HLA-restricted. High sensitivity and specificity were reportedly achieved when the classifier diagnosed cytomegalovirus status.

Looked up from germline, CDR1 is SGHRS and CDR2 is YFSETQ. The CDR3 is 15 amino acids. V lost 4 bases and J 1 base, leaving 14 bases between the germline ends. The gene calls are TRBV5-1 and TRBJ1-1; D not certain. The TCR comes from a female donor in good health and CMV-seropositive. Material for sequencing was PBMCs. In nucleotides, the CDR3 is TGCGCCAGCAGCCCCCCCCGGGTGCGGAACACTGAAGCTTTCTTT. Translating it yields CASSPPRVRNTEAFF.